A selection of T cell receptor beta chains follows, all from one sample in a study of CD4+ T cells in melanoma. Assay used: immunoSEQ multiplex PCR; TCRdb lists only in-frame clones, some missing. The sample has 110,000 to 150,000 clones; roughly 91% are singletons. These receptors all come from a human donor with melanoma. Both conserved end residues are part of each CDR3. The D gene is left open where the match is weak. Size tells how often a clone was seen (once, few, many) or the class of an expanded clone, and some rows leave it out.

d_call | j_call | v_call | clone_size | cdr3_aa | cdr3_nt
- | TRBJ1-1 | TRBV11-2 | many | CASSQGNTEAFF | TGTGCCAGCAGCCAAGGGAACACTGAAGCTTTCTTT
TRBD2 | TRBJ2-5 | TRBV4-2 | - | CASSQGASGGAEETQYF | TGTGCCAGCAGCCAAGGGGCTAGCGGGGGGGCCGAAGAGACCCAGTACTTC
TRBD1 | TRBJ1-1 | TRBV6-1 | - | CASRGGTAGLAEAFF | TGTGCCAGCAGGGGCGGGACAGCGGGTCTCGCTGAAGCTTTCTTT
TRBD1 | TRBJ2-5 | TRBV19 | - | CASSFGQGRGEGTQYF | TGTGCCAGTAGTTTTGGACAGGGACGAGGAGAGGGGACCCAGTACTTC
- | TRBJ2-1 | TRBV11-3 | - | CASSLSGGRYNEQFF | TGTGCCAGCAGCTTGTCGGGGGGCCGATACAATGAGCAGTTCTTC
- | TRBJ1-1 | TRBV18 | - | CASSAKPWGGTNTEAFF | TGTGCCAGCTCAGCGAAGCCCTGGGGGGGTACCAACACTGAAGCTTTCTTT
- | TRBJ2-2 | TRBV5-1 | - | CASGGPAGELFF | TGCGCCAGCGGGGGCCCGGCCGGGGAGCTGTTTTTT
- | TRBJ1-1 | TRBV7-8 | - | CASSLEGGGSTEAFF | TGTGCCAGCAGCTTAGAAGGGGGAGGGAGCACTGAAGCTTTCTTT
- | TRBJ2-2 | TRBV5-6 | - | CASSLVWAGELFF | TGTGCCAGCAGCTTGGTATGGGCCGGGGAGCTGTTTTTT
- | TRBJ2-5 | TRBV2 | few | CASSPRQVQETQYF | TGTGCCAGCAGTCCCCGACAGGTCCAAGAGACCCAGTACTTC
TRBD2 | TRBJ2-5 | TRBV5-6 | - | CASSLARGGSQETQYF | TGTGCCAGCAGCTTGGCCCGGGGGGGTTCGCAAGAGACCCAGTACTTC
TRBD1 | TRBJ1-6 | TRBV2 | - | CASSELGDRRNSPLHF | TGTGCCAGCAGTGAATTGGGGGACAGGAGAAATTCACCCCTCCACTTT
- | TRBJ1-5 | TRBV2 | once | CASTLGFNQPQHF | TGTGCCAGCACGTTGGGCTTCAATCAGCCCCAGCATTTT
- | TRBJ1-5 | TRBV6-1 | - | CASSGGIEPQHF | TGTGCCAGCAGTGGGGGAATAGAGCCCCAGCATTTT
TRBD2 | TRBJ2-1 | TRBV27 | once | CASSSYRTSGGSYNEQFF | TGTGCCAGCAGTTCCTACCGGACTAGCGGGGGCTCCTACAATGAGCAGTTCTTC
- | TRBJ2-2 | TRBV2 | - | CASRKDGANTGELFF | TGTGCCAGCAGGAAGGACGGAGCGAACACCGGGGAGCTGTTTTTT
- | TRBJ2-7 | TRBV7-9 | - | CASREAGRYEQYF | TGTGCCAGCAGGGAGGCAGGACGTTACGAGCAGTACTTC
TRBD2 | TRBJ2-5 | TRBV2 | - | CASSGTTSRATQYF | TGTGCCAGCAGCGGGACTACTTCAAGAGCGACCCAGTACTTC
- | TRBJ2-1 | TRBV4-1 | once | CASSQGRSIEQFF | TGCGCCAGCAGCCAGGGTCGGAGCATTGAGCAGTTCTTC
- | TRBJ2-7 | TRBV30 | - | CAWSAQLTYVQYF | TGTGCCTGGAGTGCCCAGCTAACCTACGTGCAGTACTTC
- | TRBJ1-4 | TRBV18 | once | CASSARDDEKLFF | TGTGCCAGCTCAGCAAGGGACGATGAAAAACTGTTTTTT
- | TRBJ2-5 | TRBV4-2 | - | CASSQQVKETQYF | TGTGCCAGCAGCCAACAGGTGAAAGAGACCCAGTACTTC
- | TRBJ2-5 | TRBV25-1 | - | CASTRGALQETQYF | TGTGCCAGCACTCGGGGGGCCCTCCAAGAGACCCAGTACTTC
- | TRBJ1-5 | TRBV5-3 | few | CASPLSGSNQPQHF | TGTGCCAGTCCGCTGTCGGGCAGCAATCAGCCCCAGCATTTT
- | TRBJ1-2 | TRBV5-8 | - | CASSLVSEGYTF | TGTGCCAGCAGCTTGGTATCGGAAGGCTACACCTTC
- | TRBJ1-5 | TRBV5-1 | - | CASSLQGLGSGQPQHF | TGCGCCAGCAGCTTACAGGGTCTGGGGAGCGGTCAGCCCCAGCATTTT
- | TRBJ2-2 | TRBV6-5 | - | CASSPPGTGELFF | TGTGCCAGCAGCCCGCCTGGAACCGGGGAGCTGTTTTTT
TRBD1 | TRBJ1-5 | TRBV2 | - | CASRGPGQGWQPQHF | TGTGCCAGCAGGGGACCGGGACAGGGGTGGCAGCCCCAGCATTTT
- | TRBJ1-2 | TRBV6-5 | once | CASSYQGRSGGYTF | TGTGCCAGCAGTTACCAGGGGAGGTCCGGAGGCTACACCTTC
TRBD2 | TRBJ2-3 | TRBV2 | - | CASSDSGRDTQYF | TGTGCCAGCAGTGACAGCGGGAGGGATACGCAGTATTTT
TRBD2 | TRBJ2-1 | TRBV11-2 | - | CASTVAGSDEQFF | TGTGCCAGCACCGTAGCGGGATCGGATGAGCAGTTCTTC
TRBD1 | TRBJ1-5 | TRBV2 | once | CASSGRDRGRVQPQHF | TGTGCCAGCTCCGGGCGGGACAGGGGGCGCGTTCAGCCCCAGCATTTT
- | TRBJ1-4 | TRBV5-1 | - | CASSLSYASLEGKLFF | TGCGCCAGCAGCTTGTCGTACGCGTCGCTGGAAGGAAAACTGTTTTTT
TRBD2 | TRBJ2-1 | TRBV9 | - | CASSSHSGGAVSEQFF | TGTGCCAGCAGCTCGCACAGCGGGGGGGCCGTCAGTGAGCAGTTCTTC
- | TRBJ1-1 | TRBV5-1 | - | CASSLGSGGMNTEAFF | TGCGCCAGCAGCTTGGGGTCTGGGGGAATGAACACTGAAGCTTTCTTT
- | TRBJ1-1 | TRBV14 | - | CASSIGGNTEAFF | TGTGCCAGCAGCATAGGAGGGAACACTGAAGCTTTCTTT
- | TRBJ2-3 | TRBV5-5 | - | CASSNGPGDTQYF | TGTGCCAGCAGCAACGGACCAGGGGATACGCAGTATTTT
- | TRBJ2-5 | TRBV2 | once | CASSEARRGSGQETQYF | TGTGCCAGCAGTGAAGCTAGGAGGGGCTCGGGGCAAGAGACCCAGTACTTC
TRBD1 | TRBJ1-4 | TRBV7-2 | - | CASRRRQGALANEKLFF | TGTGCCAGCAGGCGGAGACAGGGAGCACTGGCTAATGAAAAACTGTTTTTT
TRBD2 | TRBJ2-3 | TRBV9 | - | CAGAGGTTDTQYF | TGTGCCGGAGCGGGGGGCACCACAGATACGCAGTATTTT
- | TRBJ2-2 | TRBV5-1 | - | CASSLGPRSNTGELFF | TGCGCCAGCAGCTTGGGCCCCAGATCGAACACCGGGGAGCTGTTTTTT
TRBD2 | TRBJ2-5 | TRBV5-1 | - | CASTLAGGHWETQYF | TGCGCCAGTACACTAGCGGGGGGGCACTGGGAGACCCAGTACTTC
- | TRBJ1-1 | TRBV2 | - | CASSDLGGGSF | TGTGCCAGCAGTGACCTGGGCGGCGGGAGCTTT
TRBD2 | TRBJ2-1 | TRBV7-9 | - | CASSGTSNEQFF | TGTGCCAGCAGCGGGACTAGCAACGAGCAGTTCTTC